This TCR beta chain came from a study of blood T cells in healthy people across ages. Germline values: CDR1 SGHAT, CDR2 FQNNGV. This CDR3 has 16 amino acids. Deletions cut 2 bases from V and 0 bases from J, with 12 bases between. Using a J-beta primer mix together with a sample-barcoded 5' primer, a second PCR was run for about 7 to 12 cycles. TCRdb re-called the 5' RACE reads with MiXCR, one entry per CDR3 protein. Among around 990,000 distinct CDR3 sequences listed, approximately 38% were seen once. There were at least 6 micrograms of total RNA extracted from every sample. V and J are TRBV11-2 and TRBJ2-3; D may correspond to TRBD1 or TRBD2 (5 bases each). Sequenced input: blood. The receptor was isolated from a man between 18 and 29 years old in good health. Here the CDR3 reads CASSLTGGTSTDTQYF. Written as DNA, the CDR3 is TGTGCCAGCAGCTTAACAGGAGGTACTAGCACAGATACGCAGTATTTT.